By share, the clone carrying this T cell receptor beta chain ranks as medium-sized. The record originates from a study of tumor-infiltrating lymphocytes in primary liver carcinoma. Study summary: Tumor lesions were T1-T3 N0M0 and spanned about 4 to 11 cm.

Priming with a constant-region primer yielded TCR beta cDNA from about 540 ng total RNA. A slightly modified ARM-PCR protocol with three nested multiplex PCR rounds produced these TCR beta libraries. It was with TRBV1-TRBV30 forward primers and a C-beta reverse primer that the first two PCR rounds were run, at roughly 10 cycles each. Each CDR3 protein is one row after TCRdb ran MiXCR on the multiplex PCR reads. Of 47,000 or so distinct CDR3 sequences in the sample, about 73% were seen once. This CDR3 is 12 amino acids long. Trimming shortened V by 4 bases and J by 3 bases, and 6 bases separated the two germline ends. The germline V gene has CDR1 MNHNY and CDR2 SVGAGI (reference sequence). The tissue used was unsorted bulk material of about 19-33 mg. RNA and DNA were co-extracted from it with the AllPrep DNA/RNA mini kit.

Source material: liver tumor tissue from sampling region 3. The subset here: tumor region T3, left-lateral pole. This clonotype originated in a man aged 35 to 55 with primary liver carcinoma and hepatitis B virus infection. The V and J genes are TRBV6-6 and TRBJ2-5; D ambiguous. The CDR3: CASSLVEETQYF. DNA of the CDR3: TGTGCCAGCAGTTTGGTAGAAGAGACCCAGTACTTC.